This is a list of T cell receptor beta chains from one sample in a study of radiotherapy plus CTLA-4 blockade in lung cancer. The protocol was immunoSEQ multiplex PCR, while the TCRdb copy is restricted to in-frame clones and leaves out a portion. In the table there are about 77,000 clones, roughly 74% of which are singletons. The starting material was peripheral blood, obtained from a patient treated with radiotherapy plus ipilimumab. Source of these receptors: a human donor with non-small cell lung cancer whose response to radiotherapy plus ipilimumab could not be evaluated. Each CDR3 is given with its conserved first and last residue. A D gene is named only where the DNA matches it firmly. Some rows have no size entry. The others give once, few or many, or a class for an expanded clone.

>TRBV29-1|TRBJ2-4|NA|TRBD1
CSVQIPGQGNIQYF
TGCAGCGTACAAATACCGGGACAGGGAAACATTCAGTACTTC
>TRBV5-1|TRBJ2-3|NA|NA
CASESEEYGDTQYF
TGCGCCAGCGAATCGGAGGAGTATGGAGATACGCAGTATTTT
>TRBV4-3|TRBJ2-3|NA|NA
CASSQWGTRDTQYF
TGCGCCAGCAGCCAATGGGGGACAAGAGATACGCAGTATTTT
>TRBV30|TRBJ1-4|few|TRBD1
CAWTGGQKNEKLFF
TGTGCCTGGACAGGGGGACAGAAAAATGAAAAACTGTTTTTT
>TRBV28|TRBJ2-7|once|NA
CASSSFYEQYF
TGTGCCAGCAGTTCATTCTACGAGCAGTACTTC
>TRBV6-5|TRBJ1-2|NA|NA
CASSYGTEYGYTF
TGTGCCAGCAGTTACGGAACGGAGTATGGCTACACCTTC
>TRBV5-1|TRBJ2-7|NA|NA
CASSLADEQYF
TGCGCCAGCAGCTTGGCAGACGAGCAGTACTTC
>TRBV7-9|TRBJ2-3|NA|TRBD2
CASSSPWTSGGTDTQYF
TGTGCCAGCAGCTCCCCGTGGACTAGCGGGGGCACAGATACGCAGTATTTT
>TRBV4-1|TRBJ2-6|NA|NA
CASSQESVGANVLTF
TGCGCCAGCAGCCAAGAGTCGGTGGGGGCCAACGTCCTGACTTTC
>TRBV4-1|TRBJ2-2|NA|TRBD2
CASSQDSGGNTGELFF
TGCGCCAGCAGCCAAGATAGCGGGGGAAACACCGGGGAGCTGTTTTTT